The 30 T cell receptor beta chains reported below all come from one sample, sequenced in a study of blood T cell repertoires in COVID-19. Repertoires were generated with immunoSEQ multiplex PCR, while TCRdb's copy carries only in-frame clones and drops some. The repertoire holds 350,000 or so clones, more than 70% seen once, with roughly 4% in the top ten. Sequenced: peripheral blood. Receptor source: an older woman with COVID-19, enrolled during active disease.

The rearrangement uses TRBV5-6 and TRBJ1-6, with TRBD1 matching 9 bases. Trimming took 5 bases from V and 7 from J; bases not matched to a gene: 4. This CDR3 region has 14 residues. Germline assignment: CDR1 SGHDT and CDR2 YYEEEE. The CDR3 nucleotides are TGTGCCAGCAGGTGGGGGACAGGGAATTCACCCCTCCACTTT. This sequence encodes CASRWGTGNSPLHF.

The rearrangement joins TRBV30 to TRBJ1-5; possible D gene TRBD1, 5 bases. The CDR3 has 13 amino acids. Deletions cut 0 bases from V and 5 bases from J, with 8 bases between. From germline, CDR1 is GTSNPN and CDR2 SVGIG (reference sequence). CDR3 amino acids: CAWSVRGYQPQHF. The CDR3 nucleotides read TGTGCCTGGAGTGTACGGGGGTATCAGCCCCAGCATTTT.

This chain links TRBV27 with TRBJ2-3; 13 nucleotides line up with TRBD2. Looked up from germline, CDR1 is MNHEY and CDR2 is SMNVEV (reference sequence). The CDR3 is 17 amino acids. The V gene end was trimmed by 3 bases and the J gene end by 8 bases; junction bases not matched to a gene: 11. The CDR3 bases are TGTGCCAGCAGTTTGGGACTAGCGGGGTTGGGTCGGGGTACGCAGTATTTT. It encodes CASSLGLAGLGRGTQYF.

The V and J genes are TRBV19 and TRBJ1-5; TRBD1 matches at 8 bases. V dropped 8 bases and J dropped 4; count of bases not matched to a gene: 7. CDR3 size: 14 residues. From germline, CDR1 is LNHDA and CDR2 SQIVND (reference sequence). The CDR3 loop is CASWTGRKNQPQHF. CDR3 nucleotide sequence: TGTGCCAGTTGGACAGGGCGGAAAAATCAGCCCCAGCATTTT.

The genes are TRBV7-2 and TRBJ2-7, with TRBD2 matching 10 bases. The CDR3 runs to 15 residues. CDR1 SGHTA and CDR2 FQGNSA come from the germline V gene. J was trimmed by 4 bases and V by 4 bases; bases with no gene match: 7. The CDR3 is CASSSSGGAFYEQYF. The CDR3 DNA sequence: TGTGCCAGCAGCTCGAGCGGGGGGGCCTTTTACGAGCAGTACTTC.

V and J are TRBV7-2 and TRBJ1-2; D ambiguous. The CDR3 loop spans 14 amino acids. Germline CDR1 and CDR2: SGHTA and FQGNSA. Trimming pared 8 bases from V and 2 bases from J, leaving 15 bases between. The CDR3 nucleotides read TGTGCCAGCGGCGAGGGTTCGGGGAACTATGGCTACACCTTC. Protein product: CASGEGSGNYGYTF.

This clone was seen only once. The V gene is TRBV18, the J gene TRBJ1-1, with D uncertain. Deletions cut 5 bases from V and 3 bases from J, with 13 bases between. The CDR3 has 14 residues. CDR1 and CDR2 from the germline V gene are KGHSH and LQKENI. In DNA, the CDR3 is TGTGCCAGCTCAATTATAGGGAGTGACACTGAAGCTTTCTTT. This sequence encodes CASSIIGSDTEAFF.

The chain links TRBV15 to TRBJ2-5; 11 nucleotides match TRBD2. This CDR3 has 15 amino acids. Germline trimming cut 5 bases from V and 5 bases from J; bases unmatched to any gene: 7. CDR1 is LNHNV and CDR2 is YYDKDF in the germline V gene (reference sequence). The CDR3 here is CATSFSGGAGETQYF. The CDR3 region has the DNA TGTGCCACCAGCTTTAGCGGGGGGGCTGGGGAGACCCAGTACTTC.

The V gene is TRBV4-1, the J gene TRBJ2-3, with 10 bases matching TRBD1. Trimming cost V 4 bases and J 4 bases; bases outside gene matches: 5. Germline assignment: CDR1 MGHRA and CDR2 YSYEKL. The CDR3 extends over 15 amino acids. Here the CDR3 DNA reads TGCGCCAGCAGCCTGGGACAGGGGTTCCCAGATACGCAGTATTTT. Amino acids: CASSLGQGFPDTQYF.

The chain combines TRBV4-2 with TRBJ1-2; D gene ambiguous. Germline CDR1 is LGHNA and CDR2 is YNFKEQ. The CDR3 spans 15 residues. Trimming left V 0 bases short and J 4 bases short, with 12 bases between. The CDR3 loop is CASSQEADRSYGYTF. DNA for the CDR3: TGTGCCAGCAGCCAAGAGGCGGATCGGAGCTATGGCTACACCTTC.

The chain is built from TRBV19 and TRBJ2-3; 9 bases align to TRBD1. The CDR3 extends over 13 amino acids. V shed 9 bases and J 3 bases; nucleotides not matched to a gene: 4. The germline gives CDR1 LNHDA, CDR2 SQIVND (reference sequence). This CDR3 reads CASGDRVTDTQYF. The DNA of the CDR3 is TGTGCCAGCGGGGACAGGGTAACAGATACGCAGTATTTT.

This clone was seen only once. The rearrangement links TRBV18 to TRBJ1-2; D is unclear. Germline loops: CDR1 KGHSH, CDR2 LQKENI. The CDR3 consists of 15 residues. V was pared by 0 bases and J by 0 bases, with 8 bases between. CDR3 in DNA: TGTGCCAGCTCACCACCGGGTAGCGCTAACTATGGCTACACCTTC. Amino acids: CASSPPGSANYGYTF.

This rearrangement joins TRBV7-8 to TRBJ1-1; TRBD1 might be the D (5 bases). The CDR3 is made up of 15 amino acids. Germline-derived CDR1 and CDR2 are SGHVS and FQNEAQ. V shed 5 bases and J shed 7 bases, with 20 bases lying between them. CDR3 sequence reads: CASSKGVWERGEAFF. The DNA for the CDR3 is TGTGCCAGCAGCAAAGGAGTATGGGAAAGGGGTGAAGCTTTCTTT.

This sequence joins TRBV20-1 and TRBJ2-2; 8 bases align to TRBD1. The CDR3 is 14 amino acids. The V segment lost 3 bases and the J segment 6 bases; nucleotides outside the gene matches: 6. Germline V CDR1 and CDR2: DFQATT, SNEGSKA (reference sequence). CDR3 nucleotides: TGCAGTGCTAGTAATCAGGGGGCGGCCGGGGAGCTGTTTTTT. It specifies CSASNQGAAGELFF.

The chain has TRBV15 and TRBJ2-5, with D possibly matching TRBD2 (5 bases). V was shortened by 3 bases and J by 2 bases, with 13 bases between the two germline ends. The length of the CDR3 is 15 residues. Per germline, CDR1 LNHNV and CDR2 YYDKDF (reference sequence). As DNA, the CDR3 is TGTGCCACCAGCAGCCCCGGGGAAGGGCAAGAGACCCAGTACTTC. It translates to CATSSPGEGQETQYF.

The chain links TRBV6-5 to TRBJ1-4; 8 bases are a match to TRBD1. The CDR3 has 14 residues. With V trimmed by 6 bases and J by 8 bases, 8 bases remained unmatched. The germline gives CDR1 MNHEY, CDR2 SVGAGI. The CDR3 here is CASSPQGEVEKLFF. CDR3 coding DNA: TGTGCCAGCAGCCCACAGGGGGAGGTAGAAAAACTGTTTTTT.

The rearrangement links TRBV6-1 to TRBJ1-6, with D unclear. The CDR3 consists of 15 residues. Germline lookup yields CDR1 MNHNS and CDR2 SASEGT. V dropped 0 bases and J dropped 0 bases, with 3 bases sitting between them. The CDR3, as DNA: TGTGCCAGCAGTGAAGCGAGCTCCTATAATTCACCCCTCCACTTT. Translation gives CASSEASSYNSPLHF.

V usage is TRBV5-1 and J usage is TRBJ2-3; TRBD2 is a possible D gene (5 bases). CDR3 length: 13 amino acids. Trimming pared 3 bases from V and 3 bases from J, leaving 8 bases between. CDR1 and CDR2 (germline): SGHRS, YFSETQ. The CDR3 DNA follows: TGCGCCAGCAGCTACCCGGGGACAGATACGCAGTATTTT. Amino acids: CASSYPGTDTQYF.

CDR3 in amino acids: CASSLGGLGGGSYEQYF. The CDR3 nucleotides are TGCGCCAGCAGCTTGGGCGGATTGGGAGGTGGATCCTACGAGCAGTACTTC. This chain connects TRBV5-1 to TRBJ2-7; tentatively, D is TRBD2 (6 bases). V lost 0 bases and J 1 base, leaving 17 bases between the germline ends. Germline lookup yields CDR1 SGHRS and CDR2 YFSETQ. This CDR3 is built from 17 residues.

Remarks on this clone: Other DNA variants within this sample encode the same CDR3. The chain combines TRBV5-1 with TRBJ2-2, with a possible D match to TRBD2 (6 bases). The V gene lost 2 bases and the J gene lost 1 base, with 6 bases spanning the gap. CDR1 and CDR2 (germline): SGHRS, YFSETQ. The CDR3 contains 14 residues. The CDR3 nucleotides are TGCGCCAGCAGCTTTAGCGGGAACACCGGGGAGCTGTTTTTT. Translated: CASSFSGNTGELFF.

This CDR3 reads CASSLDGTLLNTEAFF. For the CDR3, the DNA is TGTGCCAGCAGCTTAGATGGGACACTACTAAACACTGAAGCTTTCTTT. The genes are TRBV7-6 and TRBJ1-1; possibly TRBD1 for D (6 bases). The V end lost 1 base, the J end lost 2 bases, and 14 bases lay between the germline ends. The CDR3 has 16 amino acids. The germline gives CDR1 SGHVS, CDR2 FNYEAQ.

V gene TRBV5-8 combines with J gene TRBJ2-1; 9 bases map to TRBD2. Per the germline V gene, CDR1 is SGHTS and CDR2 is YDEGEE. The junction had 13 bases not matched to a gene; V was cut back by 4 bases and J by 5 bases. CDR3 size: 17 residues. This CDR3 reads CASSPFYAGGIDNEQFF. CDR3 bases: TGTGCCAGCAGCCCCTTTTATGCGGGGGGGATCGACAATGAGCAGTTCTTC. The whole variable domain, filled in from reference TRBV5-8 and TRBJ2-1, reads EAGVTQSPTHLIKTRGQQATLRCSPISGHTSVYWYQQALGLGLQFLLWYDEGEERNRGNFPPRFSGRQFPNYSSELNVNALELEDSALYLCASSPFYAGGIDNEQFFGPGTRLTVL.

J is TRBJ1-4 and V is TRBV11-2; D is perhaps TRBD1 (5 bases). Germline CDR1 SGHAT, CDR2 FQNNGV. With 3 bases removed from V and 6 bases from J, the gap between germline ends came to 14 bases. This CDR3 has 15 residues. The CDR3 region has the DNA TGTGCCAGCAGCTTTAAAAGGGGAGGCGATGAAAAACTGTTTTTT. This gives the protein CASSFKRGGDEKLFF.

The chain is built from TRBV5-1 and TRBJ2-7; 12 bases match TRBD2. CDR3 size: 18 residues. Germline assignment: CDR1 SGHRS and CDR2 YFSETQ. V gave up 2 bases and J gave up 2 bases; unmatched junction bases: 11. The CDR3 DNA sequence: TGCGCCAGCAGCTTCGGGTTACTAGCGGGGGGACTTACCTACGAGCAGTACTTC. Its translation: CASSFGLLAGGLTYEQYF.

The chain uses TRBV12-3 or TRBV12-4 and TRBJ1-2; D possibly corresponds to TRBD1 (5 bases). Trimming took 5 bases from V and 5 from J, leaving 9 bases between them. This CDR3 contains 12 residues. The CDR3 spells CASSQQEYGYTF. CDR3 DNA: TGTGCCAGCAGTCAACAGGAGTATGGCTACACCTTC.

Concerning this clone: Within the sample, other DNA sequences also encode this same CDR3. This CDR3 is CASSYSGTVNSPLHF. DNA for the CDR3: TGTGCCAGCAGTTACTCCGGGACAGTTAATTCACCCCTCCACTTT. This rearrangement joins TRBV6-5 to TRBJ1-6, with 7 bases identical to TRBD1. Germline values: CDR1 MNHEY, CDR2 SVGAGI. V shed 0 bases and J 6 bases; nucleotides not matched to a gene: 2. This CDR3 region has 15 residues.

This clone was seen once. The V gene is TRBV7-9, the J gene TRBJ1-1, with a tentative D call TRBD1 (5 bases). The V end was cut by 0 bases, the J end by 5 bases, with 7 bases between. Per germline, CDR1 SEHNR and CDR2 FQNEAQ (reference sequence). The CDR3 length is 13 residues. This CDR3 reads CASSLAQGTEAFF. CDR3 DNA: TGTGCCAGCAGCTTAGCTCAGGGTACTGAAGCTTTCTTT. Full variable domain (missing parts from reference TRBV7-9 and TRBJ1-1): DTGVSQNPRHKITKRGQNVTFRCDPISEHNRLYWYRQTLGQGPEFLTYFQNEAQLEKSRLLSDRFSAERPKGSFSTLEIQRTEQGDSAMYLCASSLAQGTEAFFGQGTRLTVV.

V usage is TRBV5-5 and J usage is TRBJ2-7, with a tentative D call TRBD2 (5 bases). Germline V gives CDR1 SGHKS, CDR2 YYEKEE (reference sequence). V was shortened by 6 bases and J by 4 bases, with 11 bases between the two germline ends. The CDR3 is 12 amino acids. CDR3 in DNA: TGTGCCAGCATCGCCCGAGGGTACGAGCAGTACTTC. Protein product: CASIARGYEQYF.

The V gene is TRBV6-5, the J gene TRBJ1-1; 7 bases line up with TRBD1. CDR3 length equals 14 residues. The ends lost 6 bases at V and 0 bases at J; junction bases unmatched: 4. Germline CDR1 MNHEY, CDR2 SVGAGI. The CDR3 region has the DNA TGTGCCAGCAGGGAGGACAGGTTGAACACTGAAGCTTTCTTT. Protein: CASREDRLNTEAFF.

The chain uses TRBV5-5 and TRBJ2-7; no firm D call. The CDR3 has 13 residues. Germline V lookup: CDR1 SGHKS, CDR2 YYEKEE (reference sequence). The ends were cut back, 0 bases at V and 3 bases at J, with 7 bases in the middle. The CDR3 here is CASSLAVVYEQYF. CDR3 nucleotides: TGTGCCAGCAGCTTGGCGGTCGTCTACGAGCAGTACTTC.